These 30 T cell receptor beta chains share one sample of origin, sequenced in a study of OX40 agonist ivuxolimab in advanced cancers. Here immunoSEQ multiplex PCR was the method, and the copy in TCRdb shows in-frame clones only, minus some. Counted here are roughly 61,000 clones, around 92% occurring once; the ten biggest clones make up roughly 21%. The specimen comprised CD4+ or CD8+ T cells sorted from blood, sampled in a trial of the OX40 agonist ivuxolimab. These receptors were collected from an adult with an advanced solid tumor such as melanoma, head and neck, liver or kidney cancer.

V and J are TRBV10-3 and TRBJ1-6; D is ambiguous. The germline CDR1 and CDR2 sequences are ENHRY and SYGVKD. This CDR3 is built from 14 residues. Trimming removed 8 bases at V and 3 bases at J, with 11 bases between. The CDR3 reads CAICQTYYNSPLHF. CDR3 nucleotides: TGTGCCATCTGTCAGACCTACTATAATTCACCCCTCCACTTT.

The chain combines TRBV4-2 with TRBJ2-4, with 8 bases fitting TRBD1. Germline-derived CDR1 and CDR2 are LGHNA and YNFKEQ. This CDR3 is built from 17 residues. The J segment lost 1 base and the V segment lost 3 bases, leaving 8 bases of the junction unmatched. The CDR3 sequence: CASSQGQVGWAKNIQYF. DNA of the CDR3: TGTGCCAGCAGCCAGGGACAGGTTGGGTGGGCCAAAAACATTCAGTACTTC.

V is TRBV9 and J is TRBJ1-2; D unclear. CDR1 and CDR2 from the germline V gene are SGDLS and YYNGEE. The CDR3 consists of 11 residues. The ends were cut back, 5 bases at V and 1 base at J, with 3 bases in the middle. The CDR3 nucleotides are TGTGCCAGCAGGAATAACTATGGCTACACCTTC. Its translation: CASRNNYGYTF.

The CDR3 reads CASSVGTGGPDTQYF. As DNA, the CDR3 is TGTGCCAGCAGCGTAGGAACGGGAGGGCCAGATACGCAGTATTTT. This rearrangement joins TRBV9 to TRBJ2-3; 8 nucleotides match TRBD2. The trim removed 0 bases at V and 4 bases at J, leaving 4 bases unmatched. This CDR3 has 15 amino acids. The germline V gene has CDR1 SGDLS and CDR2 YYNGEE.

V usage is TRBV4-3 and J usage is TRBJ1-2; D ambiguous. Germline assignment: CDR1 LGHNA and CDR2 YSLEER. V was trimmed by 1 base and J by 0 bases, leaving 12 bases between them. The CDR3 runs 16 residues. CDR3 residues: CASSQVGLATNYGYTF. The DNA of the CDR3 is TGCGCCAGCAGCCAAGTGGGGTTGGCGACTAACTATGGCTACACCTTC.

The sample holds a few counts of this clone. This sequence joins TRBV28 and TRBJ1-5; 7 bases match TRBD1. This CDR3 contains 15 residues. Losses at the gene ends were 4 bases for V and 7 bases for J; bases not matched to a gene: 10. CDR1 and CDR2 from the germline V gene are MDHEN and SYDVKM. CDR3: CASSSYTGVEQPQHF. As DNA, the CDR3 is TGTGCCAGCAGTTCCTACACAGGGGTAGAGCAGCCCCAGCATTTT.

The rearrangement links TRBV9 to TRBJ2-1, with D perhaps given as TRBD1 or TRBD2 (5 bases each). The CDR3 runs 16 residues. Germline values: CDR1 SGDLS, CDR2 YYNGEE. The V end lost 1 base, the J end lost 2 bases, and 13 bases lay between the germline ends. CDR3 DNA sequence: TGTGCCAGCAGCGTAACCCCTAGAGGGGCCTACAATGAGCAGTTCTTC. This translates into CASSVTPRGAYNEQFF.

This chain connects TRBV27 to TRBJ2-1, with TRBD1 matching 7 bases. Germline V lookup: CDR1 MNHEY, CDR2 SMNVEV (reference sequence). Trimming took 5 bases from V and 8 from J; bases not matched to a gene: 6. This CDR3 comprises 13 residues. The CDR3 protein is CASSQGQVHEQFF. The CDR3 DNA is TGTGCCAGCAGTCAAGGACAGGTTCATGAGCAGTTCTTC.

The chain is built from TRBV18 and TRBJ2-2; the D gene is possibly TRBD1 (6 bases). CDR3 length equals 16 residues. From germline, CDR1 is KGHSH and CDR2 LQKENI. V was pared by 2 bases and J by 5 bases, with 15 bases between. The CDR3 spells CASSPDTGYLTGELFF. The CDR3 DNA follows: TGTGCCAGCTCACCAGATACAGGGTATCTGACCGGGGAGCTGTTTTTT.

The rearrangement links TRBV6-5 to TRBJ2-7; 8 positions match TRBD1. The germline V gene encodes CDR1 MNHEY and CDR2 SVGAGI. J gave up 12 bases and V 0 bases, and 7 bases lay outside the gene matches. This CDR3 has 13 amino acids. This CDR3 reads CASSYSGQGARYF. The DNA for the CDR3 is TGTGCCAGCAGTTACTCCGGGCAGGGGGCTAGGTACTTC.

This rearrangement joins TRBV28 to TRBJ2-1; no definite D call. Germline V gene lookup returns CDR1 MDHEN and CDR2 SYDVKM. The CDR3 is 10 residues long. Between the trimmed V and J ends, which lost 9 bases and 9 bases, there was a span of 9 bases. As DNA, the CDR3 is TGTGCCAGTGCATATGGTGAGCAGTTCTTC. Amino acids: CASAYGEQFF.

The chain links TRBV6-5 to TRBJ2-3; D is ambiguous. The germline CDR1 and CDR2 sequences are MNHEY and SVGAGI. This CDR3 has 14 amino acids. Trimming pared 6 bases from V and 3 bases from J, leaving 13 bases between. Written as DNA, the CDR3 is TGTGCCAGCAGACCCTCGGCCGAAACAGATACGCAGTATTTT. Its protein product is CASRPSAETDTQYF.

V and J are TRBV28 and TRBJ2-3; D not resolved. The CDR3 sequence is 15 residues long. Germline V gene sequence: CDR1 MDHEN, CDR2 SYDVKM. Trimming removed 3 bases at V and 0 bases at J, with 10 bases between. CDR3 nucleotides: TGTGCCAGCAGTTTTGTGGGCGTGAGCACAGATACGCAGTATTTT. Protein: CASSFVGVSTDTQYF.

This chain connects TRBV28 to TRBJ1-6; D gene ambiguous. The CDR3 extends over 16 amino acids. The ends were cut back, 6 bases at V and 0 bases at J, with 12 bases in the middle. The germline CDR1 and CDR2 sequences are MDHEN and SYDVKM. CDR3 loop: CASSPLGSSYNSPLHF. CDR3 in DNA: TGTGCCAGCAGCCCCCTAGGGAGCTCCTATAATTCACCCCTCCACTTT.

V and J are TRBV30 and TRBJ1-5; D is uncertain. Germline assignment: CDR1 GTSNPN and CDR2 SVGIG (reference sequence). This CDR3 has 13 residues. V lost 7 bases and J lost 2, with 12 bases in between. The CDR3 loop is CALSSVGNQPQHF. Here the CDR3 DNA reads TGTGCCTTATCTTCGGTGGGCAATCAGCCCCAGCATTTT.

The rearrangement uses TRBV30 and TRBJ2-1; TRBD2 aligns across 10 bases. The CDR3 extends over 14 amino acids. Germline V gene sequence: CDR1 GTSNPN, CDR2 SVGIG (reference sequence). Trimming took 2 bases from V and 9 from J; bases not matched to a gene: 7. CDR3 sequence reads: CAWSLGTSEAEQFF. The DNA of the CDR3 is TGTGCCTGGAGTCTCGGGACTAGCGAGGCTGAGCAGTTCTTC.

The V gene is TRBV5-5, the J gene TRBJ1-2; D not certain. The ends were cut back, 0 bases at V and 4 bases at J, with 10 bases in the middle. This CDR3 has 14 amino acids. Germline loops: CDR1 SGHKS, CDR2 YYEKEE (reference sequence). The CDR3 DNA reads TGTGCCAGCAGCTTGGGGTCAGCTAGCTATGGCTACACCTTC. It yields the protein CASSLGSASYGYTF.

The chain carries TRBV5-8 and TRBJ1-1; 7 nucleotides match TRBD1. Looked up from germline, CDR1 is SGHTS and CDR2 is YDEGEE. The CDR3 is 15 residues long. The junction had 8 bases not matched to a gene; V was cut back by 3 bases and J by 3 bases. The CDR3 sequence is CASSSDREGDTEAFF. As DNA, the CDR3 is TGTGCCAGCAGCTCAGACAGGGAGGGTGACACTGAAGCTTTCTTT.

The chain couples TRBV19 to TRBJ2-1; 8 nucleotides agree with TRBD2. Trimming cost V 1 base and J 5 bases; bases outside gene matches: 13. The CDR3 has 18 residues. Germline CDR1 LNHDA, CDR2 SQIVND (reference sequence). The CDR3 bases are TGTGCCAGTAGTATAGGTTGGGCACCGGGAGGGCCGCACAATGAGCAGTTCTTC. This codes for CASSIGWAPGGPHNEQFF.

This clone was observed a single time. The J gene is TRBJ1-1, the V gene TRBV6-5, with TRBD1 as a possible D gene (6 bases). V was clipped by 0 bases and J by 1 base, with 12 bases between them. This CDR3 spans 16 amino acids. The germline gives CDR1 MNHEY, CDR2 SVGAGI. The DNA for the CDR3 is TGTGCCAGCAGTTACTCGATTTGGGGACAGAACACTGAAGCTTTCTTT. This translates into CASSYSIWGQNTEAFF.

The J gene is TRBJ1-3, the V gene TRBV2; D perhaps matches TRBD1 (6 bases). CDR1 SNHLY and CDR2 FYNNEI come from the germline V gene. The CDR3 runs 14 residues. V shed 2 bases and J shed 4 bases, with 9 bases lying between them. CDR3 in DNA: TGTGCCAGCAGTGAATACAGGGTAGGAAACACCATATATTTT. Its translation: CASSEYRVGNTIYF.

The V gene is TRBV28, the J gene TRBJ2-3; no reliable D call. V lost 6 bases, J lost 11 bases, and 18 bases lay in between. This CDR3 region has 13 residues. Germline assignment: CDR1 MDHEN and CDR2 SYDVKM. DNA of the CDR3: TGTGCCAGCAGCCAAACGGACCGACCAAGGCAGTATTTT. Protein: CASSQTDRPRQYF.

This chain uses TRBV28 with TRBJ1-3, with D unclear. This CDR3 comprises 14 residues. CDR1 and CDR2 from the germline V gene are MDHEN and SYDVKM. Trimming removed 2 bases from V and 2 bases from J, with 7 bases in between. CDR3 in DNA: TGTGCCAGCAGTTTAATCAGGCCTGGAAACACCATATATTTT. This codes for CASSLIRPGNTIYF.

The V call is TRBV7-3, the J call TRBJ2-3, with 11 positions matching TRBD2. The CDR3 is 18 residues long. Trimming cost V 6 bases and J 0 bases; bases outside gene matches: 11. From germline, CDR1 is SGHTA and CDR2 FQGTGA. CDR3 in DNA: TGTGCCAGCAGTCCCCTGCCGGGACTAGCGGTCAGCACAGATACGCAGTATTTT. As protein: CASSPLPGLAVSTDTQYF.

The chain is built from TRBV7-8 and TRBJ2-5; 8 bases are a match to TRBD2. The CDR3 sequence is 18 residues long. V lost 5 bases, J lost 5 bases, and 19 bases stayed unmatched. Germline lookup yields CDR1 SGHVS and CDR2 FQNEAQ. The CDR3 nucleotides are TGTGCCAGCAGCCCCCCTCTAGCGGGCCACAACTGGGGGGAGACCCAGTACTTC. It specifies CASSPPLAGHNWGETQYF. Complete variable domain (other parts from reference TRBV7-8 and TRBJ2-5): GAGVSQSPRYKVAKRGQDVALRCDPISGHVSLFWYQQALGQGPEFLTYFQNEAQLDKSGLPSDRFFAERPEGSVSTLKIQRTQQEDSAVYLCASSPPLAGHNWGETQYFGPGTRLLVL.

Of note for this clone: Other DNA sequences in this specimen translate into the identical CDR3. V gene TRBV30 combines with J gene TRBJ1-1, with TRBD1 identical over 7 bases. J lost 4 bases, V lost 0 bases, and 2 bases had no gene match. Germline V CDR1 and CDR2: GTSNPN, SVGIG (reference sequence). The CDR3 is made up of 13 amino acids. CDR3 sequence reads: CAWSVAGGTEAFF. The DNA of the CDR3 is TGTGCCTGGAGTGTGGCAGGGGGCACTGAAGCTTTCTTT.

The V gene is TRBV7-9, the J gene TRBJ1-4; D might be TRBD1 (5 bases). V lost 5 bases and J lost 3, with 13 bases in between. From germline, CDR1 is SEHNR and CDR2 FQNEAQ (reference sequence). The CDR3 has 15 residues. DNA of the CDR3: TGTGCCAGCAGCACAGGCCCGGGCTCTAATGAAAAACTGTTTTTT. It is translated as CASSTGPGSNEKLFF. The entire variable domain, with the rest obtained from reference TRBV7-9 and TRBJ1-4, is as follows: DTGVSQNPRHKITKRGQNVTFRCDPISEHNRLYWYRQTLGQGPEFLTYFQNEAQLEKSRLLSDRFSAERPKGSFSTLEIQRTEQGDSAMYLCASSTGPGSNEKLFFGSGTQLSVL.

The J gene is TRBJ2-1, the V gene TRBV28, with 9 nucleotides matching TRBD2. V lost 5 bases and J lost 2; bases outside the gene matches: 7. CDR3 length: 16 residues. Germline V gene lookup returns CDR1 MDHEN and CDR2 SYDVKM. The CDR3 is CASSPIAGAPYNEQFF. CDR3 in DNA: TGTGCCAGCAGTCCCATAGCGGGGGCCCCCTACAATGAGCAGTTCTTC.

The rearrangement joins TRBV6-6 to TRBJ2-5; weak D call: TRBD2 (6 bases). Germline loops: CDR1 MNHNY, CDR2 SVGAGI (reference sequence). The CDR3 sequence is 15 residues long. The V gene lost 4 bases and the J gene lost 0 bases, with 12 bases spanning the gap. The CDR3 reads CASSSGTGDQETQYF. The CDR3 coding sequence is TGTGCCAGCAGTTCCGGGACTGGAGACCAAGAGACCCAGTACTTC.

The V call is TRBV12-5, the J call TRBJ1-1; D gene ambiguous. The CDR3 consists of 14 residues. The V gene's germline CDR1 is LGHNT and CDR2 FRNRAP. Trimming removed 4 bases from V and 1 base from J, with 10 bases in between. The CDR3 spells CASGSSQRNTEAFF. The DNA of the CDR3 is TGTGCTAGTGGTTCGTCACAAAGGAACACTGAAGCTTTCTTT.